This T cell receptor (beta chain) was found in a study of patients and donors after allogeneic stem cell transplantation (dated by TCRdb to the early 2020s). The CDR3 goes from the cysteine to the phenylalanine over 17 residues. Only CDR3 DNA remains: 51 bases, in frame from the first base. V is trimmed back by 2 bases and J by 1 base, and the junction contains 9 bases that no gene match accounts for. Only a few counts were recorded for this clonotype. What antigen it recognizes has not been identified. Within one base of it there is no much larger clone, and no base qualities were kept. Libraries were built with RT-PCR. Sequenced on a NextSeq 550. The public reads were reprocessed in TCRdb via fastp at Q25 and MiXCR, keeping in-frame beta chains. Each CDR3 protein appears once, grouped with its most common genes and DNA. A total of 150,000 to 200,000 distinct CDR3 sequences appear in this sample, 24% of them only once. The top ten clonotypes cover 26% of the sample.

The sequenced material came from blood, either unsorted or a sorted T cell fraction (not recorded which). The chain uses TRBV12-3 or TRBV12-4 and TRBJ1-1; the junction holds 8 bases that match TRBD1. The TCR sequence derives from a human donor who was either an allogeneic HSCT recipient or a stem cell or donor lymphocyte infusion donor (not recorded which). It is not recorded whose cells these are; they may come from a transplant donor. The bases are TGTGCCAGCAGTTTATACCCGTGGGGACAGGAGAACACTGAAGCTTTCTTT. It specifies CASSLYPWGQENTEAFF.